The 25 T cell receptor beta chains listed next were all sequenced from one sample in a study of OX40 agonist ivuxolimab in advanced cancers. TCRdb's table, derived via immunoSEQ multiplex PCR, lists solely in-frame clones and lacks some. This table has tens of thousands of clones, 87% appearing once. The sample here was CD4+ or CD8+ T cells sorted from blood, taken in a trial of the OX40 agonist ivuxolimab. Every receptor here comes from an adult with an advanced solid tumor such as melanoma, head and neck, liver or kidney cancer.

The chain employs TRBV5-4 and TRBJ2-5, with a tentative D call TRBD2 (6 bases). The CDR3 is 16 residues long. From germline, CDR1 is SGHNT and CDR2 YYREEE (reference sequence). V lost 3 bases and J 5 bases, leaving 20 bases between the germline ends. CDR3 nucleotide sequence: TGTGCCAGCAGCTCCAAAACTAGCTTTGAATCGGAGACCCAGTACTTC. It is translated as CASSSKTSFESETQYF.

This chain uses TRBV6-1 with TRBJ2-7; 9 bases map to TRBD2. CDR3 size: 11 residues. Losses at the gene ends were 10 bases for V and 6 bases for J; bases not matched to a gene: 4. Germline values: CDR1 MNHNS, CDR2 SASEGT. The CDR3 loop reads CAIKLAGEQYF. Written as DNA, the CDR3 is TGTGCCATCAAACTAGCGGGCGAGCAGTACTTC.

The chain is built from TRBV28 and TRBJ2-7, with a tentative D call TRBD2 (5 bases). The V end was cut by 8 bases, the J end by 4 bases, with 15 bases between. Germline V gives CDR1 MDHEN, CDR2 SYDVKM. This CDR3 has 13 amino acids. The CDR3 sequence: CASGRLPLYEQYF. The CDR3 coding sequence is TGTGCCAGCGGGAGACTACCCCTATACGAGCAGTACTTC.

This clone appeared once. CDR3 amino acids: CASRDRAGANVLTF. The CDR3 nucleotides read TGTGCCAGCAGAGACAGGGCTGGGGCCAACGTCCTGACTTTC. The chain recombines TRBV6-5 with TRBJ2-6; 7 bases line up with TRBD1. Losses at the gene ends were 6 bases for V and 2 bases for J; bases not matched to a gene: 1. The CDR3 is 14 residues long. Per the germline V gene, CDR1 is MNHEY and CDR2 is SVGAGI.

The genes are TRBV9 and TRBJ2-2, with 7 nucleotides matching TRBD2. With V trimmed by 4 bases and J by 4 bases, 4 bases remained unmatched. Germline V gives CDR1 SGDLS, CDR2 YYNGEE. This CDR3 spans 14 amino acids. CDR3 coding DNA: TGTGCCAGCAGCCTTGGCGGGGGCACCGGGGAGCTGTTTTTT. It encodes CASSLGGGTGELFF.

This clone was recorded only once. J is TRBJ2-7 and V is TRBV6-1; the match to TRBD2 covers 14 bases. Trimming removed 8 bases from V and 6 bases from J; junction bases left unmatched: 3. The CDR3 totals 13 residues. Germline-derived CDR1 and CDR2 are MNHNS and SASEGT. Written as DNA, the CDR3 is TGTGCCAGCGGGACTAGCGGGAGTCGCGAGCAGTACTTC. Translated: CASGTSGSREQYF.

This clone showed up just a few times. The rearrangement joins TRBV6-1 to TRBJ1-4; tentative D call: TRBD1 (6 bases). V lost 6 bases and J 8 bases, leaving 16 bases between the germline ends. CDR1 and CDR2 (germline): MNHNS, SASEGT. The CDR3 is made up of 14 amino acids. The CDR3, as DNA: TGTGCCAGCAGAGTGGGGGCCCCGGGGGAAAAACTGTTTTTT. Translating it yields CASRVGAPGEKLFF.

The chain joins TRBV4-2 to TRBJ2-3; 14 bases line up with TRBD2. The CDR3 spans 18 residues. Germline CDR1 and CDR2: LGHNA and YNFKEQ. The ends lost 0 bases at V and 5 bases at J; junction bases unmatched: 7. CDR3 protein: CASSQDRYGTSGRDTQYF. As DNA, the CDR3 is TGTGCCAGCAGCCAAGATCGTTATGGGACTAGCGGGAGAGATACGCAGTATTTT.

This clone showed up just once. The rearrangement links TRBV6-5 to TRBJ2-7, with a tentative D call TRBD1 (5 bases). The V and J ends lost 5 bases and 3 bases respectively, with 17 bases between them. The germline V gene has CDR1 MNHEY and CDR2 SVGAGI. This CDR3 spans 15 amino acids. For the CDR3, the DNA is TGTGCCAGCAGTAATATCGTCAGGGCCCGCTACGAGCAGTACTTC. Its protein product is CASSNIVRARYEQYF.

This clone occurred once. The chain combines TRBV6-1 with TRBJ2-7; D gene uncertain. This CDR3 has 14 amino acids. Germline V gives CDR1 MNHNS, CDR2 SASEGT. Trimming pared 6 bases from V and 0 bases from J, leaving 12 bases between. The CDR3 spells CASRPRAPSYEQYF. The CDR3 DNA is TGTGCCAGCAGGCCTCGGGCCCCCTCCTACGAGCAGTACTTC.

This chain links TRBV28 with TRBJ1-5; 7 nucleotides align to TRBD1. The V gene end was trimmed by 3 bases and the J gene end by 4 bases; junction bases not matched to a gene: 6. The V gene's germline CDR1 is MDHEN and CDR2 SYDVKM. CDR3 size: 15 residues. The chain's CDR3 is CASSLGAGGNQPQHF. Written as DNA, the CDR3 is TGTGCCAGCAGTTTGGGAGCAGGGGGTAATCAGCCCCAGCATTTT.

Comments on this clone: Its ends do not fully match the called genes, so a read error is possible. This rearrangement joins TRBV2 to TRBJ2-7; 15 bases line up with TRBD2. Germline V gene data show CDR1 as SNHLY and CDR2 as FYNNEI. This CDR3 has 14 amino acids. CDR3: CASTTPGLAGGWHF. CDR3 coding DNA: TGTGCCAGCACCACCCCGGGACTAGCGGGAGGCTGGCACTTC.

The V call is TRBV7-8, the J call TRBJ1-5; no clear D gene. Trimming pared 1 base from V and 6 bases from J, leaving 4 bases between. Germline V CDR1 and CDR2: SGHVS, FQNEAQ. The CDR3 is made up of 12 amino acids. Written as DNA, the CDR3 is TGTGCCAGCAGCTTAGTTTCTCAGCCCCAGCATTTT. Amino acid sequence: CASSLVSQPQHF.

This rearrangement joins TRBV19 to TRBJ2-2; 8 nucleotides match TRBD2. Trimming at V came to 6 bases and at J to 4 bases, leaving 10 bases not matched to a gene. Germline V lookup: CDR1 LNHDA, CDR2 SQIVND (reference sequence). This CDR3 has 16 residues. The CDR3 loop is CASRPSGSPGTGELFF. CDR3 nucleotides: TGTGCCAGTAGGCCTAGCGGGTCTCCGGGCACCGGGGAGCTGTTTTTT.

This chain uses TRBV6-1 with TRBJ2-7, with D possibly TRBD1 on 5 matching bases. V was pared by 6 bases and J by 2 bases, with 8 bases between. The CDR3 covers 12 residues. CDR1 and CDR2 from the germline V gene are MNHNS and SASEGT. CDR3 region: CASRGHTYEQYF. CDR3 nucleotide sequence: TGTGCCAGCAGAGGACATACCTACGAGCAGTACTTC.

This clone was recorded only once. The rearrangement joins TRBV29-1 to TRBJ2-5, with 9 bases identical to TRBD2. Looked up from germline, CDR1 is SQVTM and CDR2 is ANQGSEA. The CDR3 covers 16 residues. J gave up 5 bases and V 1 base, and 11 bases lay outside the gene matches. The CDR3 reads CSVEGLAGKKRETQYF. CDR3 DNA: TGCAGCGTTGAAGGGCTAGCGGGGAAAAAAAGGGAGACCCAGTACTTC.

The chain couples TRBV9 to TRBJ2-2; D remains unclear. Germline V gives CDR1 SGDLS, CDR2 YYNGEE. V shed 1 base and J shed 7 bases, with 5 bases lying between them. CDR3 size: 12 residues. CDR3 amino acids: CASSVKNGELFF. CDR3 in DNA: TGTGCCAGCAGCGTAAAAAACGGGGAGCTGTTTTTT.

The chain has TRBV4-1 and TRBJ1-2; 8 bases are a match to TRBD1. V lost 3 bases to trimming and J lost 0 bases; unmatched junction nucleotides: 9. Germline V gives CDR1 MGHRA, CDR2 YSYEKL. The CDR3 has 17 residues. Here the CDR3 DNA reads TGCGCCAGCAGCCAGAGGGACAGGAAACAAGCTAACTATGGCTACACCTTC. Amino acid sequence: CASSQRDRKQANYGYTF.

The sample holds one count of this clone. The chain employs TRBV6-6 and TRBJ1-2; the D is unclear. The CDR3 loop spans 15 amino acids. The germline gives CDR1 MNHNY, CDR2 SVGAGI (reference sequence). Trimming cost V 6 bases and J 8 bases, with 22 bases left between them. CDR3 in amino acids: CASRHYLDGPQGYTF. DNA for the CDR3: TGTGCCAGCAGGCATTATTTAGACGGACCTCAAGGCTACACCTTC.

The chain joins TRBV18 to TRBJ1-1, with D perhaps TRBD1 (5 bases). Trimming removed 0 bases at V and 4 bases at J, with 18 bases between. Germline lookup yields CDR1 KGHSH and CDR2 LQKENI. CDR3 length equals 17 residues. CDR3 nucleotide sequence: TGTGCCAGCTCACCACCAAGCCCCCAGGGTCGGGGCACTGAAGCTTTCTTT. Translating gives CASSPPSPQGRGTEAFF.

The sample holds one count of this clone. The CDR3 sequence is CASSHWGTLAGNTIYF. The DNA of the CDR3 is TGCGCCAGCAGCCATTGGGGGACCTTGGCAGGAAACACCATATATTTT. The chain couples TRBV4-1 to TRBJ1-3, with TRBD1 as a possible D gene (5 bases). Germline CDR1 MGHRA, CDR2 YSYEKL. CDR3 length: 16 amino acids. Trimming pared 3 bases from V and 4 bases from J, leaving 16 bases between.

This chain links TRBV18 with TRBJ1-3, with D unclear. This CDR3 has 14 residues. Germline lookup yields CDR1 KGHSH and CDR2 LQKENI. With 3 bases removed from V and 0 bases from J, the gap between germline ends came to 6 bases. The CDR3 sequence: CASSPQSSGNTIYF. The CDR3 DNA reads as TGTGCCAGCTCACCCCAGAGCTCTGGAAACACCATATATTTT.

This clone was observed a handful of times. This rearrangement joins TRBV5-6 to TRBJ2-7; the D gene is possibly TRBD2 (6 bases). Deletions cut 0 bases from V and 4 bases from J, with 11 bases between. The CDR3 runs 14 residues. Germline lookup yields CDR1 SGHDT and CDR2 YYEEEE. DNA of the CDR3: TGTGCCAGCAGCTTGGCAGGGAGGATTTACGAGCAGTACTTC. Protein: CASSLAGRIYEQYF.

V is TRBV28 and J is TRBJ1-5; 9 bases agree with TRBD1. V shed 7 bases, J shed 3 bases, and the junction held 7 bases outside the gene matches. This CDR3 contains 15 residues. Germline assignment: CDR1 MDHEN and CDR2 SYDVKM. The CDR3 sequence is CASTSTGGLNQPQHF. CDR3 sequence (DNA): TGTGCCAGCACCTCGACAGGGGGACTCAATCAGCCCCAGCATTTT.

This chain connects TRBV5-6 to TRBJ1-4; no reliable D call. V was clipped by 4 bases and J by 4 bases, with 5 bases between them. This CDR3 is built from 12 residues. The germline V gene encodes CDR1 SGHDT and CDR2 YYEEEE. The CDR3 region is CASSPGNEKLFF. CDR3 sequence (DNA): TGTGCCAGCAGCCCCGGTAATGAAAAACTGTTTTTT.